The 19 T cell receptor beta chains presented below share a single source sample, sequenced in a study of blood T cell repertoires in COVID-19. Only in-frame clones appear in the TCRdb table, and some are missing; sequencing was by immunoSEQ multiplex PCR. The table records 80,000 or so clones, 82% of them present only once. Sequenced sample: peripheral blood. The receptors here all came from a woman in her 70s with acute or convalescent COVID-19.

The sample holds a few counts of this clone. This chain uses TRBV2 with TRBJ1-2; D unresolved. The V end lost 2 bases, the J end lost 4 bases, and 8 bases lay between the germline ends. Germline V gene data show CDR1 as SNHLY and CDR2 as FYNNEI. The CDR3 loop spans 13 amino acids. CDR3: CASSEILGYGYTF. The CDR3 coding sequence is TGTGCCAGCAGTGAAATTCTAGGCTATGGCTACACCTTC.

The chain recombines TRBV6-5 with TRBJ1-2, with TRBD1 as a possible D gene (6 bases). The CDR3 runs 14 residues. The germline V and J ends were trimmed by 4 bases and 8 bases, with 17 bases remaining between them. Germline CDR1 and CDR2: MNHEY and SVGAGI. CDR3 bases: TGTGCCAGCAGTTCTATTCTAGGGGGAACGGGCTACACCTTC. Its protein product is CASSSILGGTGYTF.

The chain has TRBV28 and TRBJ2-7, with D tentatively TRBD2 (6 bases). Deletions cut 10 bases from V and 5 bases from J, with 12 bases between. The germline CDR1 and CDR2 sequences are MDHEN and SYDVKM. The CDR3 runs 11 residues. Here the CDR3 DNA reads TGTGCCACCCGACGGGGGAACGAGCAGTACTTC. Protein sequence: CATRRGNEQYF.

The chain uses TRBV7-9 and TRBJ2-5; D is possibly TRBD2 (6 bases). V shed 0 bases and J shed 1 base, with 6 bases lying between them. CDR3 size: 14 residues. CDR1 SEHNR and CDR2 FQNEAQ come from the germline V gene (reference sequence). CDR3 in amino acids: CASSLASGQETQYF. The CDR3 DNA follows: TGTGCCAGCAGCTTAGCTAGCGGCCAAGAGACCCAGTACTTC.

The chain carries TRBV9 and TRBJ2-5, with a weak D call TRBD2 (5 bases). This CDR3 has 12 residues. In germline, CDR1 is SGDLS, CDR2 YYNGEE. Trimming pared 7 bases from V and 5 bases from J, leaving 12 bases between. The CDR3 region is CASARELETQYF. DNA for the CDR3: TGTGCCAGCGCGAGGGAGTTGGAGACCCAGTACTTC.

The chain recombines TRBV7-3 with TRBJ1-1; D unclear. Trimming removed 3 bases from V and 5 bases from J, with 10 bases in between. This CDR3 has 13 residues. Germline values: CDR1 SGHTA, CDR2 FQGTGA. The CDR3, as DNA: TGTGCCAGCAGCTTGACGGGAGGGACTGAAGCTTTCTTT. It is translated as CASSLTGGTEAFF.

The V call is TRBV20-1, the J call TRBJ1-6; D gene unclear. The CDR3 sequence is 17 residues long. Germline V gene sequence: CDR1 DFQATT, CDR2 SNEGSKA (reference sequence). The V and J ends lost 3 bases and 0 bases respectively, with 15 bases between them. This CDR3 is CSASVRYSSSYNSPLHF. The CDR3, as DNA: TGCAGTGCTAGTGTCCGGTACTCGAGCTCCTATAATTCACCCCTCCACTTT.

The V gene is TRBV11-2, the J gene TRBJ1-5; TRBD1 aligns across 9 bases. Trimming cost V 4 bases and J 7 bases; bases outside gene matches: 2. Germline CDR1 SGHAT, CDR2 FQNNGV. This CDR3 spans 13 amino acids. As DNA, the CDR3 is TGTGCCAGCAGCTCTGACAGGGGGCAGCCCCAGCATTTT. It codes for CASSSDRGQPQHF. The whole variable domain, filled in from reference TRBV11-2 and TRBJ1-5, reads EAGVAQSPRYKIIEKRQSVAFWCNPISGHATLYWYQQILGQGPKLLIQFQNNGVVDDSQLPKDRFSAERLKGVDSTLKIQPAKLEDSAVYLCASSSDRGQPQHFGDGTRLSIL.

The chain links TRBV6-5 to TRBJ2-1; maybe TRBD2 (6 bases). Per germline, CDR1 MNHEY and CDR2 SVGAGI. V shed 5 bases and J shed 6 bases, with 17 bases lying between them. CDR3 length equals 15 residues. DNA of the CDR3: TGTGCCAGCAGTCAATGGGGGGAGGTGGGCAATGAGCAGTTCTTC. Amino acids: CASSQWGEVGNEQFF.

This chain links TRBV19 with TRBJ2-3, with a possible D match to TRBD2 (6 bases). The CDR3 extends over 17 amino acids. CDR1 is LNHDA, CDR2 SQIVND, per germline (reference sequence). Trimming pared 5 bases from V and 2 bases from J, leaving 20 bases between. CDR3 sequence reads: CASSLKTSTLITDTQYF. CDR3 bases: TGTGCCAGTAGTTTAAAGACTAGTACGCTGATCACAGATACGCAGTATTTT.

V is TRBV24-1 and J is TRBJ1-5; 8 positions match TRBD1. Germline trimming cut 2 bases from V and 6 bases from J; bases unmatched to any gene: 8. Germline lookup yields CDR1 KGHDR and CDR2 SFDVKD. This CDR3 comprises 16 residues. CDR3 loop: CATSDSGQGGSQPQHF. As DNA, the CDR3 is TGTGCCACCAGTGATTCCGGACAGGGTGGGAGTCAGCCCCAGCATTTT.

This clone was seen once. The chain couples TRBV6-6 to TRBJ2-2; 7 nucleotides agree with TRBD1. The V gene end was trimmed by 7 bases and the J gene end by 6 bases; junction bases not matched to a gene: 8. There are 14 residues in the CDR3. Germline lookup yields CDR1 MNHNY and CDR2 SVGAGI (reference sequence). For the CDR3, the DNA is TGTGCCAGCACCATCGACAGGGCCCCCGGGGAGCTGTTTTTT. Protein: CASTIDRAPGELFF.

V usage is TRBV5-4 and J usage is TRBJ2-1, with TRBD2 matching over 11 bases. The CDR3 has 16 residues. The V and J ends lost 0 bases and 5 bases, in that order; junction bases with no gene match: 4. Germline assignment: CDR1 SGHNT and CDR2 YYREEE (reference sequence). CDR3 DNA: TGTGCCAGCAGCTTGGCTAGCGGGAGGACCCACAATGAGCAGTTCTTC. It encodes CASSLASGRTHNEQFF.

As DNA, the CDR3 is TGTGCCAGCAGCCAAGTTCAGGGCTCCGGAAACACCATATATTTT. Its translation is CASSQVQGSGNTIYF. The rearrangement joins TRBV3-1 (or the pseudogene TRBV3-2) to TRBJ1-3, with D perhaps matching TRBD1 (5 bases). The CDR3 length is 15 residues. Trimming stripped 1 base from V and 4 bases from J, with 11 bases between. Germline loops: CDR1 LGHDT, CDR2 YNNKEL (reference sequence).

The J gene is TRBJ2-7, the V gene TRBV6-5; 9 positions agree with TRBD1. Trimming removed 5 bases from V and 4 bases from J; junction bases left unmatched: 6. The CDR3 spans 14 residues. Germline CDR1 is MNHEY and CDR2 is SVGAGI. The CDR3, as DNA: TGTGCCAGCAGTCGTGACAGGGGGGGATACGAGCAGTACTTC. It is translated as CASSRDRGGYEQYF.

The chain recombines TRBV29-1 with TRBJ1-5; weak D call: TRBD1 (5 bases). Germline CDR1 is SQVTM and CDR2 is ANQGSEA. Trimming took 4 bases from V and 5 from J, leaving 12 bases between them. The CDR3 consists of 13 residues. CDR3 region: CSVAGNRDQPQHF. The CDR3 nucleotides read TGCAGCGTTGCAGGGAATCGGGATCAGCCCCAGCATTTT.

The CDR3 bases are TGTGCCTGGAGTGTATCGACTAGCGGGAAATTAGAGCAGTACTTC. Residues: CAWSVSTSGKLEQYF. V usage is TRBV30 and J usage is TRBJ2-7, with TRBD2 identical over 11 bases. This CDR3 comprises 15 residues. The V segment lost 0 bases and the J segment 7 bases; nucleotides outside the gene matches: 8. The germline gives CDR1 GTSNPN, CDR2 SVGIG (reference sequence).

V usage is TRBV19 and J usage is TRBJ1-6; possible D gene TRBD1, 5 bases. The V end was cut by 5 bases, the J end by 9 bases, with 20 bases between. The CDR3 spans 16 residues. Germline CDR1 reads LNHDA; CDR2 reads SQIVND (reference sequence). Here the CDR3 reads CASSSRGLAGGSPLHF. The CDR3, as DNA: TGTGCCAGTAGTTCGCGGGGACTCGCCGGGGGTTCACCCCTCCACTTT.

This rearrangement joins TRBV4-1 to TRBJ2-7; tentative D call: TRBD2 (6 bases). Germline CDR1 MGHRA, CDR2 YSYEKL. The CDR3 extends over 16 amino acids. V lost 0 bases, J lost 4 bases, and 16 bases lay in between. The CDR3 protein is CASSQEFVEGPYEQYF. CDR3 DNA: TGCGCCAGCAGCCAAGAGTTTGTGGAGGGACCTTACGAGCAGTACTTC.